Included here is one T cell receptor beta chain sequence, with context. What it binds is not known. The sample comes from a study of T cell responses to AZD1222 COVID-19 vaccine. Clones were sequenced by immunoSEQ multiplex PCR, and TCRdb holds only the in-frame ones, with some missing. The sample lists about 160,000 clones; about 89% were seen once. Study-wide points: Spike-specific TCR breadth and depth were elevated following two AZD1222 doses. It should be noted that donors were predominantly white British and more often female, and clonal diversity was possibly underestimated. Repertoire sampling was restricted to post-peak T cell response timepoints.

Losses at the gene ends were 0 bases for V and 3 bases for J; bases not matched to a gene: 2. The CDR3 is made up of 14 amino acids. Germline CDR1 SGDLS, CDR2 YYNGEE. Material: peripheral blood, obtained on day 0 of AZD1222 vaccination. This receptor was taken from an adult in good health. This chain links TRBV9 with TRBJ2-7; 8 nucleotides align to TRBD2. The CDR3 region has the DNA TGTGCCAGCAGCGTAGACGGGACTAGCTACGAGCAGTACTTC. Its protein product is CASSVDGTSYEQYF.